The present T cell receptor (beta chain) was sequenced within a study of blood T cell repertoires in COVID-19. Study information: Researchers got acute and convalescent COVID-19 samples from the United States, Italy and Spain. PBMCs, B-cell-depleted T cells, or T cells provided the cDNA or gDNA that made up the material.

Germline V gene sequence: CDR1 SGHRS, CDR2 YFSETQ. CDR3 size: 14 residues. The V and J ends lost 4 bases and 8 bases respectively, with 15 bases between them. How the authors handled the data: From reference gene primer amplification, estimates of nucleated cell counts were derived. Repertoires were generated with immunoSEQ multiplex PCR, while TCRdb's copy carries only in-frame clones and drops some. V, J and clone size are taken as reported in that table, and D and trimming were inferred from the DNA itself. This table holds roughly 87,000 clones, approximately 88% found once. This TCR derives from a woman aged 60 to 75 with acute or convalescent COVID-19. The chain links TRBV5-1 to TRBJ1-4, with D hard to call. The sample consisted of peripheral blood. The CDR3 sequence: CASSPGGREEKLFF. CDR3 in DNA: TGCGCCAGCAGCCCCGGCGGAAGGGAGGAAAAACTGTTTTTT.